A single sample gave rise to the 29 T cell receptor beta chains below, sequenced in a study of cytomegalovirus exposure and HLA in healthy donors. With 60 Vbeta and 13 Jbeta primers, the PCR was carried out. Assay: immunoSEQ multiplex PCR; the TCRdb copy retains only in-frame clones and omits some. The data hold some 150,000 clones, with 70% to 90% observed a single time. Sequencing input: PBMCs. The receptors stem from a woman aged 25 to 39 in good health and CMV-seropositive.

The chain recombines TRBV7-2 with TRBJ2-5; tentative D call: TRBD2 (6 bases). Germline V gene sequence: CDR1 SGHTA, CDR2 FQGNSA. The CDR3 extends over 15 amino acids. Trimming took off 5 bases at V and 5 bases at J, with 18 bases between the two ends. The CDR3 sequence: CASSPGPGDGETQYF. The CDR3 bases are TGTGCCAGCAGCCCCGGGCCGGGGGACGGTGAGACCCAGTACTTC.

The gene calls are TRBV7-2 and TRBJ1-1; 9 bases fit TRBD1. CDR3 size: 14 residues. Germline trimming cut 4 bases from V and 8 bases from J; bases unmatched to any gene: 8. Germline values: CDR1 SGHTA, CDR2 FQGNSA. This CDR3 reads CASSSYRGRREAFF. For the CDR3, the DNA is TGTGCCAGCAGCTCTTACAGGGGGCGGAGGGAAGCTTTCTTT.

The genes are TRBV4-1 and TRBJ2-1, with D maybe TRBD2 (7 bases). Trimming removed 0 bases at V and 2 bases at J, with 11 bases between. The CDR3 contains 16 residues. Germline-derived CDR1 and CDR2 are MGHRA and YSYEKL. The DNA of the CDR3 is TGCGCCAGCAGCCAAGATCCCGGGGGGCCCTACAATGAGCAGTTCTTC. It encodes CASSQDPGGPYNEQFF.

The chain joins TRBV25-1 to TRBJ1-6; D uncertain. Trimming removed 2 bases from V and 10 bases from J, with 9 bases in between. There are 13 residues in the CDR3. Germline-derived CDR1 and CDR2 are MGHDK and SYGVNS. The CDR3 DNA sequence: TGTGCCAGCAGTGAACAGGAGGCCTCACCCCTCCACTTT. Protein: CASSEQEASPLHF.

To note about this clone: This sample includes further DNA sequences coding for the same CDR3. The gene calls are TRBV7-2 and TRBJ1-2; 8 bases line up with TRBD1. The CDR3 contains 15 residues. Losses at the gene ends were 5 bases for V and 6 bases for J; bases not matched to a gene: 11. Per the germline V gene, CDR1 is SGHTA and CDR2 is FQGNSA. CDR3 in amino acids: CASSEGQGLLDGYTF. CDR3 nucleotides: TGTGCCAGCAGCGAAGGACAGGGCCTTCTGGATGGCTACACCTTC.

V and J are TRBV4-1 and TRBJ2-5; TRBD2 matches 11 bases. CDR1 MGHRA and CDR2 YSYEKL come from the germline V gene. V was clipped by 1 base and J by 2 bases; unmatched bases: 9. This CDR3 spans 18 amino acids. DNA of the CDR3: TGCGCCAGCAGCCAAGCCCCCCGACTAGCGGGGACGCAAGAGACCCAGTACTTC. Protein: CASSQAPRLAGTQETQYF.

The genes are TRBV19 and TRBJ2-2; tentatively, D is TRBD2 (5 bases). Germline V gives CDR1 LNHDA, CDR2 SQIVND (reference sequence). This CDR3 spans 14 amino acids. V was cut by 6 bases and J by 1 base, with 9 bases left in between. As DNA, the CDR3 is TGTGCCAGTAGAACGGGGTGGAACACCGGGGAGCTGTTTTTT. Translated, it gives CASRTGWNTGELFF.

The J gene is TRBJ1-2, the V gene TRBV28; no definite D call. The CDR3 length is 16 residues. The germline V gene encodes CDR1 MDHEN and CDR2 SYDVKM. The V end lost 3 bases, the J end lost 4 bases, and 18 bases lay between the germline ends. CDR3 in DNA: TGTGCCAGCAGTTTTTTCACCCCCTCTAAATTCTATGGCTACACCTTC. This codes for CASSFFTPSKFYGYTF.

V usage is TRBV7-8 and J usage is TRBJ1-1, with TRBD1 matching 7 bases. Germline V gene data show CDR1 as SGHVS and CDR2 as FQNEAQ. With V trimmed by 0 bases and J by 4 bases, 5 bases remained unmatched. The CDR3 spans 15 residues. The CDR3 DNA is TGTGCCAGCAGCTTAGCTTTTGCAGGGGGCACTGAAGCTTTCTTT. Translation gives CASSLAFAGGTEAFF.

This chain links TRBV27 with TRBJ2-1; 10 positions match TRBD2. The V gene's germline CDR1 is MNHEY and CDR2 SMNVEV (reference sequence). CDR3 length: 14 amino acids. The V gene end was trimmed by 7 bases and the J gene end by 9 bases; junction bases not matched to a gene: 9. CDR3 protein: CASNPGLAYGEQFF. The CDR3 nucleotides are TGTGCCAGCAATCCGGGACTAGCGTATGGTGAGCAGTTCTTC.

This rearrangement joins TRBV9 to TRBJ2-7; a weak D match, TRBD1 (6 bases). Between the trimmed V and J ends, which lost 4 bases and 3 bases, there was a span of 11 bases. The germline V gene has CDR1 SGDLS and CDR2 YYNGEE. This CDR3 spans 13 amino acids. This CDR3 is CASSHLGGYEQYF. The CDR3 region has the DNA TGTGCCAGCAGCCACCTAGGGGGCTACGAGCAGTACTTC.

The chain uses TRBV5-1 and TRBJ1-3, with unresolved D. Germline assignment: CDR1 SGHRS and CDR2 YFSETQ. Trimming cost V 2 bases and J 2 bases, with 5 bases left between them. The length of the CDR3 is 13 residues. The CDR3 bases are TGCGCCAGCAGCTTATCCGCTGGAAACACCATATATTTT. Its protein product is CASSLSAGNTIYF.

This clone was detected once. The chain employs TRBV13 and TRBJ2-5; D is perhaps TRBD1 (6 bases). With 3 bases removed from V and 5 bases from J, the gap between germline ends came to 16 bases. Germline V gene data show CDR1 as PRHDT and CDR2 as FYEKMQ (reference sequence). The CDR3 has 15 amino acids. The CDR3 bases are TGTGCCAGCAGCTTTGGTGGGGGCGCAGATGAGACCCAGTACTTC. Its protein is CASSFGGGADETQYF. The variable domain in full, with the rest retrieved from reference TRBV13 and TRBJ2-5, is AAGVIQSPRHLIKEKRETATLKCYPIPRHDTVYWYQQGPGQDPQFLISFYEKMQSDKGSIPDRFSAQQFSDYHSELNMSSLELGDSALYFCASSFGGGADETQYFGPGTRLLVL.

For the CDR3, the DNA is TGCAGCGTTGAAAGCAGTGGGCATGGCTACACCTTC. Residues: CSVESSGHGYTF. The chain has TRBV29-1 and TRBJ1-2; unclear D gene. The CDR3 is 12 residues long. The V and J ends lost 2 bases and 6 bases respectively, with 10 bases between them. Germline V gene data show CDR1 as SQVTM and CDR2 as ANQGSEA. Full variable domain (rest looked up from reference TRBV29-1 and TRBJ1-2): SAVISQKPSRDICQRGTSLTIQCQVDSQVTMMFWYRQQPGQSLTLIATANQGSEATYESGFVIDKFPISRPNLTFSTLTVSNMSPEDSSIYLCSVESSGHGYTFGSGTRLTVV.

The V call is TRBV2, the J call TRBJ2-1; D possibly corresponds to TRBD1 (5 bases). V lost 6 bases and J 3 bases, leaving 9 bases between the germline ends. From germline, CDR1 is SNHLY and CDR2 FYNNEI. This CDR3 contains 13 residues. This CDR3 reads CASRKGYYNEQFF. The CDR3 DNA reads TGTGCCAGCAGGAAGGGGTACTACAATGAGCAGTTCTTC.

This chain uses TRBV27 with TRBJ1-3; maybe TRBD1 (6 bases). Per the germline V gene, CDR1 is MNHEY and CDR2 is SMNVEV (reference sequence). The CDR3 is made up of 15 amino acids. The V gene lost 6 bases and the J gene lost 5 bases, with 17 bases spanning the gap. CDR3 residues: CASSPSGGPRNTIYF. The CDR3 nucleotides read TGTGCCAGCAGCCCTTCGGGGGGCCCCCGAAACACCATATATTTT.

J is TRBJ1-5 and V is TRBV6-5; D call uncertain. V lost 5 bases, J lost 6 bases, and 11 bases lay in between. The germline V gene has CDR1 MNHEY and CDR2 SVGAGI. The CDR3 loop spans 13 amino acids. CDR3 sequence (DNA): TGTGCCAGCAGTGAAAGGGAGAGTCAGCCCCAGCATTTT. It codes for CASSERESQPQHF.

This clone has only one observation. J is TRBJ1-2 and V is TRBV9; 7 bases agree with TRBD1. J lost 5 bases, V lost 3 bases, and 13 bases had no gene match. CDR1 and CDR2 (germline): SGDLS, YYNGEE. The CDR3 contains 16 residues. The CDR3 sequence: CASSAFPADRLYGYTF. For the CDR3, the DNA is TGTGCCAGCAGCGCATTCCCCGCGGACAGGCTTTATGGCTACACCTTC.

The J gene is TRBJ1-5, the V gene TRBV6-6, with TRBD1 matching 10 bases. Looked up from germline, CDR1 is MNHNY and CDR2 is SVGAGI (reference sequence). The CDR3 totals 15 residues. With V trimmed by 2 bases and J by 6 bases, 4 bases remained unmatched. This chain's CDR3 is CASSYPGTGVQPQHF. The DNA for the CDR3 is TGTGCCAGCAGTTACCCCGGGACAGGGGTTCAGCCCCAGCATTTT.

This clone is a singleton in its sample. This chain links TRBV4-3 with TRBJ1-2, with D perhaps TRBD1 (5 bases). In germline, CDR1 is LGHNA, CDR2 YSLEER. This CDR3 contains 13 residues. Trimming took 4 bases from V and 6 from J, leaving 12 bases between them. DNA for the CDR3: TGCGCCAGCAGCCTCGGGGAGGGGAATGGCTACACCTTC. Translating gives CASSLGEGNGYTF.

The V gene is TRBV7-9, the J gene TRBJ2-4; the D gene is possibly TRBD1 (6 bases). There are 14 residues in the CDR3. Deletions cut 5 bases from V and 5 bases from J, with 13 bases between. Germline V gene sequence: CDR1 SEHNR, CDR2 FQNEAQ (reference sequence). The CDR3 here is CASSPPDRQNIQYF. Here the CDR3 DNA reads TGTGCCAGCAGCCCACCCGACAGGCAAAACATTCAGTACTTC.

The V gene is TRBV4-3, the J gene TRBJ1-2; 7 bases align to TRBD1. Germline CDR1 and CDR2: LGHNA and YSLEER. V gave up 5 bases and J gave up 4 bases; unmatched junction bases: 10. This CDR3 is built from 15 residues. In DNA form, the CDR3 reads TGCGCCAGCAGCGCCAGACAGGGAAGGGTCTATGGCTACACCTTC. Translating gives CASSARQGRVYGYTF.

V is TRBV21-1 and J is TRBJ2-2; TRBD1 is taken as the D call from the table, unchecked against the DNA. TRBV21-1 has pseudogene status. The CDR3 consists of 21 residues. The CDR3 is CASSKALLFQRQGCDTGELFF. CDR3 DNA: TGTGCCAGCAGCAAAGCGCTTTTATTCCAAAGACAGGGGTGTGATACCGGGGAGCTGTTTTTT.

In DNA, the CDR3 is TGTGCCACCAGCAGAGTTGGGGGCGCAGACATTCAGTACTTC. Translating gives CATSRVGGADIQYF. The chain is built from TRBV15 and TRBJ2-4, with D possibly TRBD1 on 6 matching bases. Trimming took off 1 base at V and 8 bases at J, with 12 bases between the two ends. Germline CDR1 and CDR2: LNHNV and YYDKDF (reference sequence). The CDR3 consists of 14 residues.

The chain links TRBV6-6 to TRBJ1-1; 9 bases are a match to TRBD1. Unmatched junction bases numbered 9, after V lost 6 bases and J lost 4 bases. Looked up from germline, CDR1 is MNHNY and CDR2 is SVGAGI (reference sequence). The CDR3 is 15 residues long. As DNA, the CDR3 is TGTGCCAGCAGGTCCCCTGGGACAGGGAGCACTGAAGCTTTCTTT. It codes for CASRSPGTGSTEAFF.

The chain carries TRBV9 and TRBJ2-7, with unresolved D. The CDR3 runs 16 residues. From germline, CDR1 is SGDLS and CDR2 YYNGEE. The ends were cut back, 0 bases at V and 0 bases at J, with 13 bases in the middle. For the CDR3, the DNA is TGTGCCAGCAGCGTAGCCAGTATCTCCCGCTCCTACGAGCAGTACTTC. This gives the protein CASSVASISRSYEQYF.

On this clone itself: Other DNA sequences of this sample code for an identical CDR3. V and J are TRBV7-8 and TRBJ2-7; weak D call: TRBD1 (5 bases). Germline CDR1 SGHVS, CDR2 FQNEAQ. The CDR3 is 13 residues long. CDR3: CACRLGPAYEQYF. The CDR3 bases are TGTGCTTGCAGGTTGGGGCCGGCCTACGAGCAGTACTTC.

Of note for this clone: Relative to the germline gene, one junction end is altered; a read error may explain this. The CDR3 sequence: CASSVMGGSQEAQYF. CDR3 DNA sequence: TGTGCCAGCAGCGTAATGGGGGGGAGTCAAGAGGCCCAGTACTTC. V usage is TRBV9 and J usage is TRBJ2-5; 7 bases are shared with TRBD2. CDR1 is SGDLS, CDR2 YYNGEE, per germline. The CDR3 totals 15 residues.

The chain joins TRBV5-4 to TRBJ1-1; 9 nucleotides line up with TRBD1. The germline V gene encodes CDR1 SGHNT and CDR2 YYREEE (reference sequence). CDR3 length: 14 amino acids. J was trimmed by 5 bases and V by 4 bases; bases with no gene match: 6. The CDR3 region has the DNA TGTGCCAGCAGCCCGACAGGGGGTGAGACTGAAGCTTTCTTT. This translates into CASSPTGGETEAFF.